This T cell receptor (beta chain) was recorded in a study of memory CD4+ T cells and cytomegalovirus serostatus. This clone showed up just once. The V gene's germline CDR1 is SGHDT and CDR2 YYEEEE. CDR3 size: 11 residues. V lost 7 bases, J lost 5 bases, and 9 bases lay in between. Single viable CD3+CD4+CD8-CD45RO+ cells were sorted as the memory CD4+ T cells. Here immunoSEQ multiplex PCR was the method, and the copy in TCRdb shows in-frame clones only, minus some. The data contain 40,000 or so clones, around 84% of them seen just once; the ten biggest clones take up about 0.73%. The V gene is TRBV5-6, the J gene TRBJ1-1, with D possibly TRBD1 on 5 matching bases. Sequencing was carried out using memory CD4+ T cells from blood. The source is an adult in good health and CMV-seronegative. CDR3 in amino acids: CASLRGTEAFF. Written as DNA, the CDR3 is TGTGCCAGCCTAAGGGGAACTGAAGCTTTCTTT.